The entry below gives a single T cell receptor beta chain sequence along with its context. This record belongs to a study of blood T cell repertoires in COVID-19. The table came from immunoSEQ multiplex PCR; TCRdb's copy has only in-frame clones and leaves some out. The profile covers about 95,000 clones, with roughly 90% appearing a single time and roughly 2.5% taken by the ten largest. V dropped 5 bases and J dropped 1; count of bases not matched to a gene: 5. Germline CDR1 reads SGHTA; CDR2 reads FQGTGA. There are 15 residues in the CDR3. The V and J genes are TRBV7-3 and TRBJ2-5; 9 bases map to TRBD2. The clonotype comes from a man aged 50-60 years with COVID-19, enrolled during active disease. Specimen: peripheral blood. The CDR3, as DNA: TGTGCCAGCAGCAGAGCTAGCGGGGTCCAAGAGACCCAGTACTTC. Translated, it gives CASSRASGVQETQYF.